This T cell receptor beta chain is drawn from a study of circulating CD8 cells and anti-PD-1 response in melanoma. Study background: Complete or partial response defined responders; stable or progressive disease, non-responders.

With 3 bases clipped from V and 2 bases from J, the junction kept 5 bases outside the gene matches. Germline V CDR1 and CDR2: LGHDT, YNNKEL (reference sequence). The CDR3 totals 15 residues. General study findings and limits: A small cohort with few responders supplied the baseline and M1 comparisons.

This clonotype is termed medium-sized (0.01 to 0.1%). Its antigen is currently unknown. Live CD3+CD8+TCRalphabeta+ cells were sorted into four subsets by PD-1 and/or TIGIT. Using roughly 15 ng of total RNA, TCR libraries were made with the QIAseq Immune Repertoire TCR panel. TCRdb processed the reads anew with MiXCR; each CDR3 protein has one entry. The sample comprises about 1,000 distinct CDR3 sequences, 9.7% of which are singletons, and roughly 6.1% rests with the top ten. Source: CD8+ T cells from PBMCs, taken at baseline or after one month of anti-PD-1 therapy (not recorded which). The clonotype comes from a human donor with melanoma. The rearrangement joins TRBV3-1 to TRBJ2-5, with 8 bases aligning to TRBD2. CDR3 nucleotide sequence: TGTGCCAGCAGCCAGGGCGGGGGGAGACAAGAGACCCAGTACTTC. Amino acid sequence: CASSQGGGRQETQYF.